The entry below gives a single T cell receptor beta chain sequence along with its context. TCRdb processed the 5' RACE reads anew with MiXCR; each CDR3 protein has one entry. In the table there are 100,000 or so distinct CDR3 sequences, 11% of which are singletons. This sample was included in a study of T-cell memory formation after mild COVID-19. Between the trimmed V and J ends, which lost 5 bases and 3 bases, there was a span of 11 bases. The CDR3 loop spans 14 amino acids. CDR1 SEHNR and CDR2 FQNEAQ come from the germline V gene (reference sequence). The sample was PBMCs or a T cell subset sorted from them (not recorded which). The receptor was derived from a man aged 18 to 29 who had mild COVID-19 (a few samples of this study predate the infection). Cell type and time point are not known. The chain joins TRBV7-9 to TRBJ1-3, with D unclear. CDR3 in amino acids: CASSNREDGNTIYF. DNA for the CDR3: TGTGCCAGCAGCAATAGGGAAGATGGAAACACCATATATTTT.